The sequence of this T cell receptor beta chain was determined in a study of sequential checkpoint blockade in melanoma. TCRdb keeps only in-frame clones here, not all; method: immunoSEQ multiplex PCR. The sample records around 2,000 clones, 50% to 65% being singletons. Treatment defined: randomized to nivolumab then ipilimumab (arm A) or the reverse (arm B). After removal of 3 bases from V and 7 bases from J, the junction contained 6 bases not matched to a gene. This CDR3 has 14 residues. The germline gives CDR1 MNHEY, CDR2 SMNVEV (reference sequence). This receptor was identified in a human patient with melanoma. Some clones in this sample may be carry-over from other donors' samples. The chain has TRBV27 and TRBJ2-1, with 7 bases matching TRBD1. The input for sequencing was CD8+ T cells sorted from blood (inferred from file names), taken from a patient given nivolumab and ipilimumab in sequence. The CDR3 nucleotides are TGTGCCAGCAGTTTTACAGGGGTGGGGAATGAGCAGTTCTTC. The encoded protein is CASSFTGVGNEQFF.